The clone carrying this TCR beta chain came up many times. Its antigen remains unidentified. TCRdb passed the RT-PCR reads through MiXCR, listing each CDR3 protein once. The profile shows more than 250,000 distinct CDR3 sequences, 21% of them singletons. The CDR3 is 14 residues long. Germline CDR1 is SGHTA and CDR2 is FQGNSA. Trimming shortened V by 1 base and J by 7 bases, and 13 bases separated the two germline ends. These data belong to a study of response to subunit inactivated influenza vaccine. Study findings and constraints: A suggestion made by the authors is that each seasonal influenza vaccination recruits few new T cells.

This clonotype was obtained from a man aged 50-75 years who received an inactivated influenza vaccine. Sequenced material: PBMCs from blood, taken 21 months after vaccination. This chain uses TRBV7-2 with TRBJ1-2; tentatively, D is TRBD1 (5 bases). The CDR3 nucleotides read TGTGCCAGCAGCTTAGGCCAGGGTATGGGTGGCTACACCTTC. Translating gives CASSLGQGMGGYTF.